This T cell receptor beta chain was recovered during a study of T cell repertoires in cytomegalovirus infection. Study-level results: HLA-C-restricted CMV-specific TCR beta clonotypes were dominant in the ex vivo response.

A few counts support this clonotype. Its antigen is not known. Germline assignment: CDR1 SGHTA and CDR2 FQGNSA. V shed 5 bases and J 7 bases; nucleotides not matched to a gene: 7. This CDR3 has 13 residues. TCRdb passed the reads through MiXCR, listing each CDR3 protein once. Found here are approximately 750,000 distinct CDR3 sequences, approximately 40% of them singletons; the top ten hold under 3.5%. The clonotype was recovered from a human donor in good health (CMV status not recorded). Some clones in this sample may be carry-over from other donors' samples. The chain joins TRBV7-2 to TRBJ1-2; 7 nucleotides line up with TRBD1. Sequencing used PBMCs. The CDR3, as DNA: TGTGCCAGCAGCACTCCGACAGGGCTTGGCTACACCTTC. It encodes CASSTPTGLGYTF.